A selection of T cell receptor beta chains follows, all from one sample in a study of blood T cell repertoires in COVID-19. The protocol was immunoSEQ multiplex PCR, while the TCRdb copy is restricted to in-frame clones and leaves out a portion. Counted here are 200,000 to 250,000 clones, over 75% occurring once; the ten biggest clones make up approximately 8.6%. Sequencing was performed on PBMCs or T cells enriched from blood (not recorded which). These receptors originate from a woman aged 50 to 60 with acute COVID-19. Both conserved end residues are trimmed from each CDR3.

TRBV2	TRBJ1-5	ASIATGGQPQH
TRBV30	TRBJ1-1	AWSVLRVTEAF
TRBV27	TRBJ1-1	ASRPTGGAASEAF
TRBV7-9	TRBJ1-4	ASSLTGEGATNEKLF
TRBV3-1/TRBV3-2	TRBJ1-1	ASSQMGPNTEAF
TRBV4-3	TRBJ2-3	ASSQAPSGLGPDTQY
TRBV9	TRBJ2-1	ASSVEGSGAGEQF
TRBV3-1/TRBV3-2	TRBJ1-4	ASSQGERGGEKLF
TRBV30	TRBJ1-1	AWMDLGTGGSTEAF
TRBV10-2	TRBJ2-7	ASKPGLARDEQY
TRBV6-5	TRBJ2-2	AVRLGNTGELF